One sample yielded the 2 T cell receptor beta chains listed below, sequenced in a study of PD-1 blockade in classical Hodgkin lymphoma. Sequencing was performed with immunoSEQ multiplex PCR; in TCRdb, only in-frame clones are kept and a portion is missing. The table includes approximately 20,000 clones, 80% to 90% detected once. As for time point: newly diagnosed, previously untreated cHL patient sample. Researchers report purifying CD4+ T cells from thawed PBMCs by magnetic negative selection. Sequenced input: CD4+ T cells from blood. These receptors came from a human donor with classical Hodgkin lymphoma.

As DNA, the CDR3 is TGTGCCAGTAGTAAGGGACTAGCGGACACAGATACGCAGTATTTT. It is translated as CASSKGLADTDTQYF. The V call is TRBV19, the J call TRBJ2-3; TRBD2 agrees at 11 bases. The ends lost 4 bases at V and 2 bases at J; junction bases unmatched: 2. This CDR3 contains 15 residues. Germline V gene sequence: CDR1 LNHDA, CDR2 SQIVND (reference sequence).

This chain joins TRBV5-1 and TRBJ2-7; 7 bases match TRBD1. Germline trimming cut 2 bases from V and 2 bases from J; bases unmatched to any gene: 7. CDR1 and CDR2 (germline): SGHRS, YFSETQ. This CDR3 is 15 amino acids long. The CDR3 coding sequence is TGCGCCAGCAGCTTCACGACAGGGCGGACCTACGAGCAGTACTTC. This gives the protein CASSFTTGRTYEQYF.